This entry features one T cell receptor (beta chain) sequence. Its specificity is not known. The table came from immunoSEQ multiplex PCR; TCRdb's copy has only in-frame clones and leaves some out. The table records 50,000 to 80,000 clones, over 75% of them present only once. This record belongs to a study of vaccination effects on CD4 cells after COVID-19. Whole-study context: A median of 72 days separated the second dose and sampling.

Subsequent to a culture period of 10 to 11 days, CD4+ T cells were isolated. Two-dose BNT162b2 or mRNA-1273 vaccination was given to participants. There are 17 residues in the CDR3. The sequences come from CD4+ T cells from PBMCs cultured without peptide, collected after COVID-19 vaccination. The clonotype comes from a human donor who received a COVID-19 vaccine. This rearrangement joins TRBV21-1 to TRBJ2-5; the D segment call TRBD1 is taken from the table without a DNA check. TRBV21-1 is noted as a pseudogene. CDR3 DNA: TGTGCCAGCAGCAGGGACTACCGGGACAGGGATCAAGAGACCCAGTACTTC. Translation: CASSRDYRDRDQETQYF.